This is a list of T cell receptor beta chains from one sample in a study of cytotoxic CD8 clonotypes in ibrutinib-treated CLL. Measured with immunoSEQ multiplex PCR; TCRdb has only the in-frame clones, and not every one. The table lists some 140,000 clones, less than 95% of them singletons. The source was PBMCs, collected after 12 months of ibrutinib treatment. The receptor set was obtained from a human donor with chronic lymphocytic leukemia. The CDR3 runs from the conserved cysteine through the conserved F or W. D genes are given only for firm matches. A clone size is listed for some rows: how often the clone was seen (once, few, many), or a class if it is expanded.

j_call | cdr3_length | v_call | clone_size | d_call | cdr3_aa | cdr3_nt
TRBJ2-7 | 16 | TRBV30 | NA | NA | CAWSLPRADSSYEQYF | TGTGCCTGGAGCCTTCCAAGAGCGGACAGCTCCTACGAGCAGTACTTC
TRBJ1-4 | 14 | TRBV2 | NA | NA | CASSGQSTNEKLFF | TGTGCCAGCAGTGGACAGTCAACTAATGAAAAACTGTTTTTT
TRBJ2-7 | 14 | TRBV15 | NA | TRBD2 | CATSRSSGVYEQYF | TGTGCCACCAGCAGGTCTAGCGGGGTTTACGAGCAGTACTTC
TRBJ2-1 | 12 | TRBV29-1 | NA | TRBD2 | CSVGAGGPPDLF | TGCAGCGTTGGGGCGGGAGGGCCGCCTGACCTCTTC
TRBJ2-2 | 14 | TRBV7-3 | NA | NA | CASSLGGFTGELFF | TGTGCTAGCAGCTTAGGAGGGTTCACCGGGGAGCTGTTTTTT
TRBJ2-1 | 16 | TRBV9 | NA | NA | CASSFRLSGERDEQFF | TGTGCCAGCAGCTTTAGACTATCGGGAGAACGCGATGAGCAGTTCTTC
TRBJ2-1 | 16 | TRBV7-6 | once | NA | CASSQGSRGGNNEQFF | TGTGCCAGCAGCCAGGGTAGCAGGGGAGGTAACAATGAGCAGTTCTTC
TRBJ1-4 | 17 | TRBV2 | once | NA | CASSEWGSEGPNEKLFF | TGTGCCAGCAGTGAATGGGGGTCGGAGGGCCCTAATGAAAAACTGTTTTTT
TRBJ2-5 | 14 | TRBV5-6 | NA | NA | CASSLVASQETQYF | TGTGCCAGCAGCTTGGTGGCCTCTCAAGAGACCCAGTACTTC
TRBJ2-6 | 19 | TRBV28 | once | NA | CASSLGTGLRVSGANVLTF | TGTGCCAGCAGTTTGGGGACGGGTTTGAGGGTTTCTGGGGCCAACGTCCTGACTTTC
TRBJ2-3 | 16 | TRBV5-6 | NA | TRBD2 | CASSRVAGEVGDTQYF | TGTGCCAGCAGCCGAGTAGCGGGAGAGGTCGGAGATACGCAGTATTTT
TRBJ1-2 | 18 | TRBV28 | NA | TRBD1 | CASSLRGVGQSYSYGYTF | TGTGCCAGCAGTTTAAGGGGGGTGGGACAGTCCTACTCCTATGGCTACACCTTC
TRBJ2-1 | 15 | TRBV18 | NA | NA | CASSSSGVPYNEQFF | TGTGCCAGCTCATCGAGCGGAGTCCCCTACAATGAGCAGTTCTTC
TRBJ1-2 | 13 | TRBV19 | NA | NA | CASSPGTGYGYTF | TGTGCCAGTAGTCCAGGGACCGGGTATGGCTACACCTTC
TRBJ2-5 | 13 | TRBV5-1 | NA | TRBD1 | CASSVDRVATQYF | TGCGCCAGCAGCGTGGACAGGGTGGCGACCCAGTACTTC
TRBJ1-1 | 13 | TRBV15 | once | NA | CATSEGEGVGAFF | TGTGCCACCAGCGAAGGAGAAGGGGTAGGAGCTTTCTTT
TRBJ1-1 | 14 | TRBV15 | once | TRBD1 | CATSRGQLNTEAFF | TGTGCCACCAGCAGGGGACAGCTGAACACTGAAGCTTTCTTT
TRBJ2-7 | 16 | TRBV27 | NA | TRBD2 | CASSLGTSGNSYEQYF | TGTGCCAGCAGTTTAGGGACTAGCGGGAACTCCTACGAGCAGTACTTC
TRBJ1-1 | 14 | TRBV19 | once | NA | CASSHGGTRTEAFF | TGTGCCAGTAGTCACGGGGGGACGAGGACTGAAGCTTTCTTT
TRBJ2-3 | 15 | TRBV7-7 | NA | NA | CASSLSSAIADTQYF | TGTGCTAGCAGCCTCTCGAGCGCCATAGCAGATACGCAGTATTTT
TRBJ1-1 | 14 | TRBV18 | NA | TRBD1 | CASSLGQPNTEAFF | TGTGCCAGCTCACTGGGACAGCCGAACACTGAAGCTTTCTTT
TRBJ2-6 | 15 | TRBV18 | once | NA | CASSPGPSGANVLTF | TGTGCCAGCTCACCAGGACCCTCTGGGGCCAACGTCCTGACTTTC
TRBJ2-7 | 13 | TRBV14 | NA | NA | CASSYNRDYEQYF | TGTGCCAGCAGCTATAACAGGGACTACGAGCAGTACTTC
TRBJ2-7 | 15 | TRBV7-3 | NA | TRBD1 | CASSPRDSPSYEQYF | TGTGCCAGCAGCCCCAGGGACAGCCCATCCTACGAGCAGTACTTC
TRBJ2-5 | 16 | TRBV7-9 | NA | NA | CASSYVSTTGLETQYF | TGTGCCAGCAGCTACGTCTCCACTACAGGGTTAGAGACCCAGTACTTC
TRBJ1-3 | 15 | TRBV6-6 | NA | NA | CASSYSGNSGNTIYF | TGTGCCAGCAGTTACTCAGGGAACTCTGGAAACACCATATATTTT
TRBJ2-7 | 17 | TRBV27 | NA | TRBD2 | CASSFRASGRHSYEQYF | TGTGCCAGCAGTTTTAGGGCTAGCGGGAGACACTCCTACGAGCAGTACTTC
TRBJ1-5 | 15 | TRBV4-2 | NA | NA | CASSQELHSNQPQHF | TGTGCCAGCAGCCAAGAGCTGCATAGCAATCAGCCCCAGCATTTT
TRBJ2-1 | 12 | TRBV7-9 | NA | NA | CASSYGTNEQFF | TGTGCCAGCAGCTACGGGACTAATGAGCAGTTCTTC
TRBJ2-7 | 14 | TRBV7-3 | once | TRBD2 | CASSLAGGPGEQYF | TGTGCCAGCAGCTTAGCGGGAGGGCCGGGCGAGCAGTACTTC
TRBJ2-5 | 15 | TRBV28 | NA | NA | CASSPIGTDWETQYF | TGTGCCAGCAGTCCCATAGGGACGGACTGGGAGACCCAGTACTTC
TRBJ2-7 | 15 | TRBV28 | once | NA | CASSRLLPVFDEQYF | TGTGCCAGCAGTCGCCTCCTTCCCGTCTTCGACGAGCAGTACTTC
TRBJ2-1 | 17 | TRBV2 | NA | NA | CASSEGHAGTTYNEQFF | TGTGCCAGCAGTGAAGGTCACGCGGGGACCACCTACAATGAGCAGTTCTTC
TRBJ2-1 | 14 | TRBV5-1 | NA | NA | CASSLVSSYNEQFF | TGCGCCAGCAGCTTAGTGAGCTCCTACAATGAGCAGTTCTTC
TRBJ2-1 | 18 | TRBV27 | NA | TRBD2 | CASSSPWSGRIPGNEQFF | TGTGCCAGCAGCTCCCCGTGGAGCGGGAGGATTCCGGGAAATGAGCAGTTCTTC
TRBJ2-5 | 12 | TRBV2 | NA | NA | CAGRSNQETQYF | TGTGCCGGACGGTCAAACCAAGAGACCCAGTACTTC
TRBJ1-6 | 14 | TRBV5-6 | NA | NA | CASSLGAGSSPLHF | TGTGCCAGCAGCTTGGGTGCGGGGAGTTCACCCCTCCACTTT
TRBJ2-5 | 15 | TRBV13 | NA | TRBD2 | CASSLREGVHETQYF | TGTGCCAGCAGCTTACGGGAGGGAGTACACGAGACCCAGTACTTC
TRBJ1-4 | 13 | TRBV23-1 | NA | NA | CASSSSEGEKLFF | TGCGCCAGCAGTTCGTCGGAGGGGGAAAAACTGTTTTTT
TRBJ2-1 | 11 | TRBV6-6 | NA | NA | CATSVIDEQFF | TGTGCCACCAGCGTGATCGATGAGCAGTTCTTC
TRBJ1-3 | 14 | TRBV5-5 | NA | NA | CASSSHHPINTIYF | TGTGCCAGCAGCTCCCACCATCCGATAAACACCATATATTTT
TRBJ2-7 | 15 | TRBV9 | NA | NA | CASSESGTSTYEQYF | TGTGCCAGCAGCGAAAGCGGGACATCCACCTACGAGCAGTACTTC
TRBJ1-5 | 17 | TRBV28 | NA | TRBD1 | CASSLWGDRESNQPQHF | TGTGCCAGCAGTTTATGGGGGGACAGGGAGAGCAATCAGCCCCAGCATTTT
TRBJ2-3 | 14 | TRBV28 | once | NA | CASMFRASTDTQYF | TGTGCCAGCATGTTCCGAGCTAGCACAGATACGCAGTATTTT
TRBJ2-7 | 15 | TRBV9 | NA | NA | CASSLRDWSSYEQYF | TGTGCCAGCAGCCTCCGGGACTGGAGCTCCTACGAGCAGTACTTC
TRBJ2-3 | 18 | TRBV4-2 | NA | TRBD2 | CASSQAQAAGVGADTQYF | TGTGCCAGCAGCCAAGCCCAGGCAGCGGGAGTTGGTGCAGATACGCAGTATTTT
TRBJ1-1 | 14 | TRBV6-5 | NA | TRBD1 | CASSYVTGGTEAFF | TGTGCCAGCAGTTACGTTACAGGGGGCACTGAAGCTTTCTTT
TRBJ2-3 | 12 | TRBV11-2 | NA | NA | CASSPKQGKQYF | TGTGCCAGCAGCCCAAAACAGGGAAAGCAGTATTTT
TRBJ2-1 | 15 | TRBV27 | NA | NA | CASSSLLREKDEQFF | TGTGCCAGCAGCTCTTTACTGAGGGAGAAAGATGAGCAGTTCTTC
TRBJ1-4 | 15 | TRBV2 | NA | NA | CASSARLVTNEKLFF | TGTGCCAGCAGTGCCCGCCTGGTAACTAATGAAAAACTGTTTTTT
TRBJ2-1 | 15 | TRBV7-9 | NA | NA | CASSAPGDSYNEQFF | TGTGCCAGCAGCGCACCAGGGGACTCCTACAATGAGCAGTTCTTC
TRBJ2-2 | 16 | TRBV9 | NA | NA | CASSVAGTPSTGELFF | TGTGCCAGCAGCGTAGCGGGGACACCGAGCACCGGGGAGCTGTTTTTT